The 24 T cell receptor beta chains reported below all come from one sample, sequenced in a study of T cell responses to AZD1222 COVID-19 vaccine. Assay used: immunoSEQ multiplex PCR; TCRdb lists only in-frame clones, some missing. This sample has approximately 94,000 clones, with approximately 87% found just once. This specimen was peripheral blood, taken on day 0 of MenACWY control vaccination. These receptor sequences come from an adult in good health.

The chain couples TRBV15 to TRBJ2-7; D remains unclear. The germline gives CDR1 LNHNV, CDR2 YYDKDF (reference sequence). The V end lost 0 bases, the J end lost 5 bases, and 5 bases lay between the germline ends. This CDR3 is built from 12 residues. The CDR3 protein is CATSRDWHEQYF. The CDR3 DNA reads TGTGCCACCAGCAGAGATTGGCACGAGCAGTACTTC.

The chain has TRBV4-2 and TRBJ1-2; tentatively, D is TRBD1 (6 bases). Germline CDR1 and CDR2: LGHNA and YNFKEQ. This CDR3 has 15 residues. Between the trimmed V and J ends, which lost 1 base and 6 bases, there was a span of 15 bases. CDR3 residues: CASSQVRTGSDGYTF. The CDR3 DNA is TGTGCCAGCAGCCAAGTGAGAACAGGGAGCGATGGCTACACCTTC.

The chain has TRBV18 and TRBJ1-1; D not resolved. The CDR3 is 13 residues long. CDR1 is KGHSH, CDR2 LQKENI, per germline. Trimming took 4 bases from V and 1 from J, leaving 7 bases between them. DNA of the CDR3: TGTGCCAGCTCACGGAGTGAGAACACTGAAGCTTTCTTT. Its translation is CASSRSENTEAFF.

The gene calls are TRBV20-1 and TRBJ2-4; TRBD1 is a possible D gene (5 bases). Trimming pared 3 bases from V and 4 bases from J, leaving 13 bases between. This CDR3 region has 14 residues. The V gene's germline CDR1 is DFQATT and CDR2 SNEGSKA (reference sequence). As DNA, the CDR3 is TGCAGTGCTAGTGACGAGACAGCAAAAAACATTCAGTACTTC. It yields the protein CSASDETAKNIQYF.

The sample holds one count of this clone. The CDR3 loop is CASSLNSFYEQYF. The CDR3 DNA follows: TGTGCCAGCAGCTTAAACTCCTTCTACGAGCAGTACTTC. V and J are TRBV7-2 and TRBJ2-7; D is unresolved. The CDR3 spans 13 residues. The V end lost 2 bases, the J end lost 3 bases, and 8 bases lay between the germline ends. CDR1 and CDR2 (germline): SGHTA, FQGNSA.

The V call is TRBV5-4, the J call TRBJ1-6; D is ambiguous. This CDR3 has 16 amino acids. Germline lookup yields CDR1 SGHNT and CDR2 YYREEE (reference sequence). Trimming pared 0 bases from V and 0 bases from J, leaving 7 bases between. Here the CDR3 reads CASSLGAGSYNSPLHF. CDR3 in DNA: TGTGCCAGCAGCTTGGGGGCGGGCTCCTATAATTCACCCCTCCACTTT.

The V gene is TRBV11-2, the J gene TRBJ2-3; TRBD2 aligns across 7 bases. The CDR3 loop spans 14 amino acids. The junction had 5 bases not matched to a gene; V was cut back by 3 bases and J by 5 bases. The germline V gene encodes CDR1 SGHAT and CDR2 FQNNGV. This CDR3 is CASSLAGEGDTQYF. The CDR3 region has the DNA TGTGCCAGCAGCTTGGCGGGAGAAGGAGATACGCAGTATTTT. The entire variable domain, with the rest obtained from reference TRBV11-2 and TRBJ2-3, is as follows: EAGVAQSPRYKIIEKRQSVAFWCNPISGHATLYWYQQILGQGPKLLIQFQNNGVVDDSQLPKDRFSAERLKGVDSTLKIQPAKLEDSAVYLCASSLAGEGDTQYFGPGTRLTVL.

The V and J genes are TRBV2 and TRBJ1-1; 7 bases line up with TRBD1. The CDR3 is 16 amino acids. After removal of 6 bases from V and 1 base from J, the junction contained 11 bases not matched to a gene. The germline V gene encodes CDR1 SNHLY and CDR2 FYNNEI. The CDR3 DNA follows: TGTGCCAGCAGCAAAGAGGGGGCAGGAGGGAACACTGAAGCTTTCTTT. Protein: CASSKEGAGGNTEAFF. Full variable domain (missing parts from reference TRBV2 and TRBJ1-1): EPEVTQTPSHQVTQMGQEVILRCVPISNHLYFYWYRQILGQKVEFLVSFYNNEISEKSEIFDDQFSVERPDGSNFTLKIRSTKLEDSAMYFCASSKEGAGGNTEAFFGQGTRLTVV.

The chain has TRBV18 and TRBJ2-2; D tentatively reads TRBD1 or TRBD2 (6 bases each). Germline CDR1 is KGHSH and CDR2 is LQKENI. The CDR3 length is 14 residues. V lost 6 bases to trimming and J lost 5 bases, with 13 bases between them. The CDR3 loop is CASSPSGATGELFF. The CDR3 DNA is TGTGCCAGCTCCCCTTCGGGGGCAACCGGGGAGCTGTTTTTT.

The J gene is TRBJ2-7, the V gene TRBV6-6; 11 bases are a match to TRBD1. J gave up 3 bases and V 6 bases, and 4 bases lay outside the gene matches. Germline V gene lookup returns CDR1 MNHNY and CDR2 SVGAGI (reference sequence). The CDR3 loop spans 14 amino acids. The CDR3 loop is CASSEGQGGYEQYF. The DNA for the CDR3 is TGTGCCAGCAGCGAGGGACAGGGGGGCTACGAGCAGTACTTC.

This chain uses TRBV19 with TRBJ2-2; D might be TRBD1 (5 bases). The CDR3 totals 14 residues. Germline CDR1 and CDR2: LNHDA and SQIVND (reference sequence). The V end lost 2 bases, the J end lost 5 bases, and 9 bases lay between the germline ends. The CDR3: CASSIQGSTGELFF. The CDR3, as DNA: TGTGCCAGTAGTATACAGGGATCGACCGGGGAGCTGTTTTTT.

This clone was seen a few times. Sequence at one end of the junction differs from germline and may be a read error. This chain links TRBV18 with TRBJ1-1; weak D call: TRBD1 (5 bases). This CDR3 spans 12 amino acids. Germline V gives CDR1 KGHSH, CDR2 LQKENI. This CDR3 is CASSPGAAEAFF. The CDR3 coding sequence is TGTGCCAGCTCACCTGGGGCAGCTGAGGCTTTCTTT.

The chain joins TRBV30 to TRBJ1-1, with D tentatively TRBD1 (5 bases). CDR1 and CDR2 (germline): GTSNPN, SVGIG (reference sequence). Trimming took 2 bases from V and 1 from J, leaving 14 bases between them. CDR3 size: 15 residues. CDR3 nucleotides: TGTGCCTGGAGTATCCGGGGCAGACAGAACACTGAAGCTTTCTTT. Amino acids: CAWSIRGRQNTEAFF.

The chain couples TRBV7-2 to TRBJ2-2, with 8 bases lining up with TRBD1. The germline CDR1 and CDR2 sequences are SGHTA and FQGNSA. The CDR3 contains 16 residues. With 2 bases clipped from V and 2 bases from J, the junction kept 4 bases outside the gene matches. The CDR3 loop is CASSLPPGGNTGELFF. The CDR3 region has the DNA TGTGCCAGCAGCTTACCCCCAGGGGGCAACACCGGGGAGCTGTTTTTT. Variable domain in full (rest from reference TRBV7-2 and TRBJ2-2): GAGVSQSPSNKVTEKGKDVELRCDPISGHTALYWYRQSLGQGLEFLIYFQGNSAPDKSGLPSDRFSAERTGGSVSTLTIQRTQQEDSAVYLCASSLPPGGNTGELFFGEGSRLTVL.

The V call is TRBV6-5, the J call TRBJ1-1, with D possibly matching TRBD1 (5 bases). CDR1 and CDR2 (germline): MNHEY, SVGAGI. The CDR3 covers 14 residues. The V end lost 7 bases, the J end lost 4 bases, and 16 bases lay between the germline ends. The CDR3 DNA follows: TGTGCCAGCAACCTCGGGGGGGTGGGCACTGAAGCTTTCTTT. This translates into CASNLGGVGTEAFF.

The V gene is TRBV6-6, the J gene TRBJ2-1, with TRBD1 matching 7 bases. Trimming took 5 bases from V and 6 from J; bases not matched to a gene: 7. Germline V gives CDR1 MNHNY, CDR2 SVGAGI (reference sequence). The CDR3 covers 14 residues. This CDR3 is CASSTRSGGNEQFF. CDR3 sequence (DNA): TGTGCCAGCAGTACCCGGTCAGGGGGCAATGAGCAGTTCTTC.

This rearrangement joins TRBV11-3 to TRBJ2-3; 15 bases are shared with TRBD2. This CDR3 is built from 18 residues. CDR1 and CDR2 (germline): SGHNT, YENEEA. The junction had 7 bases not matched to a gene; V was cut back by 4 bases and J by 2 bases. The CDR3 reads CASSSGLAGGQDTDTQYF. The DNA of the CDR3 is TGTGCCAGCAGCTCCGGACTAGCGGGAGGGCAGGACACAGATACGCAGTATTTT.

V is TRBV23-1 and J is TRBJ1-1, with D possibly TRBD1 on 5 matching bases. TRBV23-1 is known as an ORF, though its function is uncertain. The V gene lost 3 bases and the J gene lost 6 bases, with 26 bases spanning the gap. The length of the CDR3 is 18 residues. The CDR3 sequence is CASSQSGTLTGETPEAFF. The CDR3 DNA follows: TGCGCCAGCAGTCAGTCCGGGACCTTGACGGGGGAGACGCCTGAAGCTTTCTTT.

The chain links TRBV19 to TRBJ2-2; D not certain. V gave up 1 base and J gave up 1 base, with 1 base separating them. Germline CDR1 and CDR2: LNHDA and SQIVND (reference sequence). This CDR3 comprises 13 residues. CDR3 loop: CASSIVNTGELFF. The CDR3 DNA follows: TGTGCCAGTAGTATAGTGAACACCGGGGAGCTGTTTTTT.

The genes are TRBV23-1 and TRBJ1-5, with 8 bases identical to TRBD1. TRBV23-1 is labeled an ORF, and its function is uncertain. The junction had 4 bases not matched to a gene; V was cut back by 3 bases and J by 0 bases. This CDR3 is 16 amino acids long. The CDR3 loop is CASSHQGTGSNQPQHF. The CDR3 DNA reads as TGCGCCAGCAGTCACCAGGGGACAGGTAGCAATCAGCCCCAGCATTTT.

The chain uses TRBV28 and TRBJ1-2, with TRBD1 identical over 9 bases. V gave up 6 bases and J gave up 2 bases; unmatched junction bases: 4. Germline CDR1 is MDHEN and CDR2 is SYDVKM. This CDR3 is 14 amino acids long. Here the CDR3 reads CASRRDRVNYGYTF. The CDR3 bases are TGTGCCAGCAGACGGGACAGGGTAAACTATGGCTACACCTTC.

V usage is TRBV5-4 and J usage is TRBJ2-7; 7 positions match TRBD2. This CDR3 region has 15 residues. From germline, CDR1 is SGHNT and CDR2 YYREEE (reference sequence). V lost 0 bases, J lost 4 bases, and 7 bases stayed unmatched. CDR3 protein: CASSLDVAGIYEQYF. The CDR3 DNA sequence: TGTGCCAGCAGCTTGGATGTAGCGGGTATTTACGAGCAGTACTTC.

This chain uses TRBV18 with TRBJ2-3, with TRBD2 matching over 7 bases. Germline V lookup: CDR1 KGHSH, CDR2 LQKENI. This CDR3 is 15 amino acids long. V shed 3 bases, J shed 6 bases, and the junction held 9 bases outside the gene matches. In nucleotides, the CDR3 is TGTGCCAGCTCACCCCGCGCGGGAGCAGAGGATACGCAGTATTTT. Translated, it gives CASSPRAGAEDTQYF.

The chain is built from TRBV5-5 and TRBJ1-4, with 9 bases identical to TRBD1. The V segment lost 2 bases and the J segment 3 bases; nucleotides outside the gene matches: 5. The CDR3 is 16 residues long. Germline lookup yields CDR1 SGHKS and CDR2 YYEKEE (reference sequence). The CDR3 here is CASSLGTGWANEKLFF. The CDR3 DNA reads as TGTGCCAGCAGCTTAGGGACAGGGTGGGCTAATGAAAAACTGTTTTTT.